This TCR beta chain derives from a study of lung T cells in sarcoidosis with Löfgren's syndrome (dated by TCRdb to about 2017). Broadly, across the study: Sarcoidosis was characterized as a granulomatous disease that mainly affects the lungs and features an accumulation of CD4+ T cells in bronchoalveolar lavage fluid. The repertoire analyses focused on Löfgren's syndrome patients. General conclusions and limits of the study: Compared with control subjects, Lofgren's syndrome patients reportedly showed the greatest expansion in the V gene segments TRAV12-1 and TRBV2. In alphabeta pairing analysis, TRAV12-1 preferentially paired with TRBV2, and these paired TCRs showed CDR3 homology. Sharing of TRAV12-1 and TRBV2 CDR3 motifs among multiple Lofgren's syndrome patients was reported, suggesting public CD4+ TCR repertoires. Recognition of a sarcoidosis-associated antigen was only suggested, and the antigen itself remained putative and was not identified.

By how much of the sample it makes up, this clonotype is medium-sized (0.01 to 0.1%). The clone's antigen remains unknown. The sample holds no much larger clone one base away, and base qualities are not on file. V loses 0 bases of germline sequence and J loses 5 bases, and the interval between the two ends is 13 bases. The CDR3 contains 15 residues, cysteine and phenylalanine counted. Just CDR3 DNA is preserved here, 45 bases in frame from base 1. Sequencing used an Illumina MiSeq. Clones were called with MiXCR by TCRdb after fastp trimmed the public reads at Q25, and only in-frame beta chains were retained. Each entry merges the rows of one CDR3 protein and shows their most common DNA and genes. This sample comprises about 2,300 distinct CDR3 sequences, roughly a fifth of them detected only once. The top ten clonotypes cover roughly 25% of the sample. The study profiled TCR repertoires of CD4+ T cells collected through bronchoalveolar lavage.

The sample was CD4+ T cells from bronchoalveolar lavage. The clonotype comes from a human donor with sarcoidosis (Löfgren's syndrome or another form), or a control subject (not recorded which). The chain is made from TRBV12-3 or TRBV12-4 and TRBJ1-2; no D gene is confidently identified. At the DNA level, the sequence is TGTGCCAGCAGTTTAGCCGGAGGTGCCAAATATGGCTACACCTTC. Its protein reads: CASSLAGGAKYGYTF.